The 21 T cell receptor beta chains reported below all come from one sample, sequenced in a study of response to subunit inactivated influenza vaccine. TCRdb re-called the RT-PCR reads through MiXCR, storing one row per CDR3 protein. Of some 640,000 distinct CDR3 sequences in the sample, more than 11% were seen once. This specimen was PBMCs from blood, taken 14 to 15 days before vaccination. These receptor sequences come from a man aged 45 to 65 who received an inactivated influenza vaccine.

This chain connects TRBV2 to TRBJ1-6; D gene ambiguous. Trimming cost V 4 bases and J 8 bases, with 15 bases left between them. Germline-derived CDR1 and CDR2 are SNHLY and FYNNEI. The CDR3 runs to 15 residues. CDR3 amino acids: CASSALAGSDSPLHF. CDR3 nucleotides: TGTGCCAGCAGTGCCCTCGCTGGGTCGGATTCACCCCTCCACTTT.

The CDR3 sequence is CASSRGLTQETQYF. CDR3 DNA: TGTGCCAGCAGCCGCGGACTAACCCAAGAGACCCAGTACTTC. The V call is TRBV11-1, the J call TRBJ2-5; perhaps TRBD2 as D (6 bases). CDR3 size: 14 residues. CDR1 is SGHAT and CDR2 is FQDESV in the germline V gene (reference sequence). Trimming took off 5 bases at V and 1 base at J, with 11 bases between the two ends.

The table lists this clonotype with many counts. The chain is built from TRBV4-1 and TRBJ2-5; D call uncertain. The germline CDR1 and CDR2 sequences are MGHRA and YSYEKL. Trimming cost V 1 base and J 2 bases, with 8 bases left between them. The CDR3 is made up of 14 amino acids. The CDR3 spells CASSQVGRQETQYF. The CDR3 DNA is TGCGCCAGCAGCCAAGTGGGTCGACAAGAGACCCAGTACTTC.

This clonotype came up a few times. CDR3 bases: TGTGCCAGCATACTACAGGCGGTGATGAACACTGAAGCTTTCTTT. Amino acid sequence: CASILQAVMNTEAFF. The chain carries TRBV12-3 or TRBV12-4 and TRBJ1-1, with D maybe TRBD1 (5 bases). V was cut by 7 bases and J by 0 bases, with 15 bases left in between. This CDR3 has 15 residues.

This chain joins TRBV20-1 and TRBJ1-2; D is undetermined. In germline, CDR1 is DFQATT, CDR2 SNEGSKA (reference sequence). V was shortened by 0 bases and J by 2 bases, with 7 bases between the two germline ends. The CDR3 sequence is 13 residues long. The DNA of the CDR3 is TGCAGTGCTAGAGATCTAAGGAACTATGGCTACACCTTC. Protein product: CSARDLRNYGYTF.

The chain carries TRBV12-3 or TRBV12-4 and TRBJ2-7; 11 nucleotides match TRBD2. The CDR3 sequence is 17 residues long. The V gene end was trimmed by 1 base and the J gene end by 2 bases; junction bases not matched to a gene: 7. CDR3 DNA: TGTGCCAGCAGTTTAGTATTTAGCGGGAGGGCTACCTACGAGCAGTACTTC. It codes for CASSLVFSGRATYEQYF.

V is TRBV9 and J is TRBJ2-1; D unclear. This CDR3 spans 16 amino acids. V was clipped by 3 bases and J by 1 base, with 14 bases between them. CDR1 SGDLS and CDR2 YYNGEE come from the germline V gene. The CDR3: CASSAQPPRSYNEQFF. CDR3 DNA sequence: TGTGCCAGCAGCGCTCAACCTCCAAGGTCCTACAATGAGCAGTTCTTC.

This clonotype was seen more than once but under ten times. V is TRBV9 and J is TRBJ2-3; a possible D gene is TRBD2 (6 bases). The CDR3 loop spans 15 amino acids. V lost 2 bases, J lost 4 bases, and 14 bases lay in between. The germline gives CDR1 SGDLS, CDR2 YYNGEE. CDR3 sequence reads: CASSVEGGAADTQYF. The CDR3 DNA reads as TGTGCCAGCAGCGTTGAAGGAGGGGCGGCAGATACGCAGTATTTT.

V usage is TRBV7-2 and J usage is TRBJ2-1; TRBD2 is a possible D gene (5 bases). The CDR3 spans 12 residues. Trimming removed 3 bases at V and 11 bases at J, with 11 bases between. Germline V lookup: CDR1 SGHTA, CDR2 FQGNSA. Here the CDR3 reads CASSFAGRQQFF. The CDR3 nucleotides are TGTGCCAGCAGCTTTGCGGGCCGGCAGCAGTTCTTC.

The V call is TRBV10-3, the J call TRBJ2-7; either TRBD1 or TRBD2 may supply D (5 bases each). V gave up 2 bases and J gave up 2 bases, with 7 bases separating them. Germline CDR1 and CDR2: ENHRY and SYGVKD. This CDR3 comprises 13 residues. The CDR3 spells CAISEGTTYEQYF. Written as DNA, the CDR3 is TGTGCCATCAGTGAGGGGACCACCTACGAGCAGTACTTC.

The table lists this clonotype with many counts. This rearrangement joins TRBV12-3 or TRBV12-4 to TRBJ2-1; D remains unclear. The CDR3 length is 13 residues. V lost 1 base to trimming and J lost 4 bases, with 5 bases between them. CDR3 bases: TGTGCCAGCAGTTTAGGCAGTTACAATGAGCAGTTCTTC. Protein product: CASSLGSYNEQFF.

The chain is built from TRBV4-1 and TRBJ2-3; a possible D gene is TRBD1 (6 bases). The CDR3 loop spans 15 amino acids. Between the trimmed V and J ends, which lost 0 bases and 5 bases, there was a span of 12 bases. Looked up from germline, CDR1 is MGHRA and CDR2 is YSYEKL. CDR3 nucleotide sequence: TGCGCCAGCAGCCAAGACAGGGGCTTGGGAGATACGCAGTATTTT. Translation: CASSQDRGLGDTQYF.

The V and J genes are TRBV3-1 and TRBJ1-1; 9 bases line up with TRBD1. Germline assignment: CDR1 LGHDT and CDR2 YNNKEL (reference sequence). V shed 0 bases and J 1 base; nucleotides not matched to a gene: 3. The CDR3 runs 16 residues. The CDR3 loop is CASSQEQGAANTEAFF. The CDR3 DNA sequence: TGTGCCAGCAGCCAAGAACAGGGGGCGGCGAACACTGAAGCTTTCTTT.

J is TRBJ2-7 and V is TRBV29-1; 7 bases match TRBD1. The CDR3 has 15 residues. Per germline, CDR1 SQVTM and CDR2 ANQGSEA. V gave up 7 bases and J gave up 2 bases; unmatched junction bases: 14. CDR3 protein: CSGSDGTAHTYEQYF. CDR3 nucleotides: TGCAGCGGGAGTGATGGGACAGCCCATACCTACGAGCAGTACTTC.

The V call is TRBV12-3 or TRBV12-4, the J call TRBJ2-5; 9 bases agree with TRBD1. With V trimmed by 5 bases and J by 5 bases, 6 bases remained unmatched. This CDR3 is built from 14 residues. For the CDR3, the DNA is TGTGCCAGCAGTGGCGGGACAGGGAAGGAGACCCAGTACTTC. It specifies CASSGGTGKETQYF.

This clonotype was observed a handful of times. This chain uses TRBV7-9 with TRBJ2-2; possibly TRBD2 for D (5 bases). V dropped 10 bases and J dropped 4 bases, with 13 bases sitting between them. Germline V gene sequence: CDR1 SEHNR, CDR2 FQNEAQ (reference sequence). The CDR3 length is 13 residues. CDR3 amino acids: CATAEGTTGELFF. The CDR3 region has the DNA TGTGCCACCGCTGAGGGTACCACCGGGGAGCTGTTTTTT.

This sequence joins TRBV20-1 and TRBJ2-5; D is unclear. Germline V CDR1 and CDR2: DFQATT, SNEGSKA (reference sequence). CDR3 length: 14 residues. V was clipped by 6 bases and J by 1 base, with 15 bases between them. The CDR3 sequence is CSALKPATQETQYF. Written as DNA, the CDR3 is TGCAGTGCCCTCAAACCAGCTACCCAAGAGACCCAGTACTTC.

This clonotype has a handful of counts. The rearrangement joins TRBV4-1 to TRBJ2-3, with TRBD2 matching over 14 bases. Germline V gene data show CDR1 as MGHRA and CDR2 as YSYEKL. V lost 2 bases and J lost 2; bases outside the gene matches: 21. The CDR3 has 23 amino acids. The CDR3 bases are TGCGCCAGCAGCCAACGATGGAGGTCCGGGACTAGCGGGAGAGGGGGGCCCACAGATACGCAGTATTTT. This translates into CASSQRWRSGTSGRGGPTDTQYF.

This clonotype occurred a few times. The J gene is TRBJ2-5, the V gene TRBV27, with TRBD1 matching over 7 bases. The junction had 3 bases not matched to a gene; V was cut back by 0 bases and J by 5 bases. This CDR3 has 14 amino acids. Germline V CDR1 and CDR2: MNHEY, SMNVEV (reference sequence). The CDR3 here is CASSLSGRGETQYF. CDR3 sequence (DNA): TGTGCCAGCAGTTTATCCGGCAGGGGGGAGACCCAGTACTTC.

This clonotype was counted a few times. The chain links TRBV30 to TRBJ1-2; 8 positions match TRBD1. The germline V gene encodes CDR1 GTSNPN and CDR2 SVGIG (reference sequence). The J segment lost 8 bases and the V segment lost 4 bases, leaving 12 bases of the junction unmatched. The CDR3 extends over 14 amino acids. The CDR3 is CAWTAAGQGEGYTF. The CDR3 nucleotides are TGTGCCTGGACCGCCGCAGGACAGGGTGAGGGCTACACCTTC.

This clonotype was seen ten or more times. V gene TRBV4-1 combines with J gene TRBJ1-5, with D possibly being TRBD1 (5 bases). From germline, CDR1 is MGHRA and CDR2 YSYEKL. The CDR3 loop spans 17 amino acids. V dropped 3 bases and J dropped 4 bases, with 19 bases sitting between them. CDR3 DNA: TGCGCCAGCAGCCAGGATCTTGGCGCAGGGCGTAATCAGCCCCAGCATTTT. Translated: CASSQDLGAGRNQPQHF.